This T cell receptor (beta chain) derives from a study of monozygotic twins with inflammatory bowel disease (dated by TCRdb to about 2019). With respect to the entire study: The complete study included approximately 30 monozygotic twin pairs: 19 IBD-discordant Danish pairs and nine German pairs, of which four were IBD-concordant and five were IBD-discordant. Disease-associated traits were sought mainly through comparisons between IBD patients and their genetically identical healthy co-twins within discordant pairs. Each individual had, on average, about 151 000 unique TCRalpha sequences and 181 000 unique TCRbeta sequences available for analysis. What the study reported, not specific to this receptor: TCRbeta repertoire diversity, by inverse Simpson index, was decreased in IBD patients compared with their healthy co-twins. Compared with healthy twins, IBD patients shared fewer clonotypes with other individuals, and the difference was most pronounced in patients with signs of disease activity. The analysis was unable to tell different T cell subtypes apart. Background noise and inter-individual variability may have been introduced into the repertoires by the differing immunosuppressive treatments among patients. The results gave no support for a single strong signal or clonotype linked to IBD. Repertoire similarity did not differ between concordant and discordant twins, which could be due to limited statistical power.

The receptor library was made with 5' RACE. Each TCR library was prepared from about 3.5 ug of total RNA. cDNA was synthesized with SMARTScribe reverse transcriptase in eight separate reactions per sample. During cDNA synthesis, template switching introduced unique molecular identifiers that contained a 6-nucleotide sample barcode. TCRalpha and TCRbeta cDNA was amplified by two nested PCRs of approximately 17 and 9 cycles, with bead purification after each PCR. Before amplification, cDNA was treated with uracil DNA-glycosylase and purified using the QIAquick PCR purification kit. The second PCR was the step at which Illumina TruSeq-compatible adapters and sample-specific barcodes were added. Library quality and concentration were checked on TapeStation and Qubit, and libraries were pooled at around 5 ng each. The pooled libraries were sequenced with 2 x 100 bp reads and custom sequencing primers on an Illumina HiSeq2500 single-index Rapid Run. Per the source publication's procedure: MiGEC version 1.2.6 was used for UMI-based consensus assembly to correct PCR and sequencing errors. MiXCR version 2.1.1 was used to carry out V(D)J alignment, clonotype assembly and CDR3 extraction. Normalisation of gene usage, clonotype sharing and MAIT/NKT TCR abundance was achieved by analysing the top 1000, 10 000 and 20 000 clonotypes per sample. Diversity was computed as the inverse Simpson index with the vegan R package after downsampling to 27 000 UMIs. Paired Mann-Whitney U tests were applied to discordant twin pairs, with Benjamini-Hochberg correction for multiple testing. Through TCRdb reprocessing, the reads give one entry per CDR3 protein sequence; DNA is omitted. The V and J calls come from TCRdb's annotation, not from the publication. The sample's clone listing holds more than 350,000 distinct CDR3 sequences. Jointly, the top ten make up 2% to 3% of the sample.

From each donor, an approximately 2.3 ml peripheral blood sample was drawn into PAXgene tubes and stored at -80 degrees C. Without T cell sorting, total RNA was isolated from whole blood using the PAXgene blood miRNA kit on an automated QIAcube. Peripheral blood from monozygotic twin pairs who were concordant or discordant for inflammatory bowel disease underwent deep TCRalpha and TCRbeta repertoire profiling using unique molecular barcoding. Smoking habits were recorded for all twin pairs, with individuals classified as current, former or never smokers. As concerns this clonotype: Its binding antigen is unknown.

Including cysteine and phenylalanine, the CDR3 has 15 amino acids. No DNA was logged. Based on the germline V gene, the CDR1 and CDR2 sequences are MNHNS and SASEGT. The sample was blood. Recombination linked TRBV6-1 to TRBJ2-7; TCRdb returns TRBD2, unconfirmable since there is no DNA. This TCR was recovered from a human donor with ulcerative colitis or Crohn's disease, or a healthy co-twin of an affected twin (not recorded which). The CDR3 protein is CASSREREATYEQYF.